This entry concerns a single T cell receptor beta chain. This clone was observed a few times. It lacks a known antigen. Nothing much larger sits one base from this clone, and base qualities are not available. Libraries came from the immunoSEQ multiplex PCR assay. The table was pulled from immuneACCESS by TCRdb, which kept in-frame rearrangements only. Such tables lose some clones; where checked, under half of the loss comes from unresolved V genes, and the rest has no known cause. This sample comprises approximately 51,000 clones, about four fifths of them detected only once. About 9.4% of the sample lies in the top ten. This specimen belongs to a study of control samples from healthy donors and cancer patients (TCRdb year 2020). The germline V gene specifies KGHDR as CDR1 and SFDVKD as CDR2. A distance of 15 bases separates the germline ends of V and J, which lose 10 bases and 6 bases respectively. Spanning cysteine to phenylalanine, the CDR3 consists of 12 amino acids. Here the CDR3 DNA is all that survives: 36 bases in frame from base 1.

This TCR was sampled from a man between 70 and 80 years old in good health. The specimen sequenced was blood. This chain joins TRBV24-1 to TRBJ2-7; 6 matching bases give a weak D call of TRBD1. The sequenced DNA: TGTGCCACTTCCAGGGGATTTACCGAGCAGTACTTC. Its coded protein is CATSRGFTEQYF.